These 18 T cell receptor beta chains were sequenced from one sample in a study of post-analysis software for immune sequencing data (dated by TCRdb to 2013 to 2016). Broader findings and caveats from the paper: Roughly 5 TRBV segments, including TRBV5-6, TRBV5-1 and TRBV20-1, were significantly more frequent in patients than controls.

These TCRs are of unknown antigen specificity. The protocol used for the library was PCR. Sequencing relied on an Illumina HiSeq 2500. Unique molecular identifiers were incorporated into TCR beta cDNA libraries to reduce PCR and sequencing biases. TCRdb reprocessing: public reads trimmed at Q25 with fastp, clones called with MiXCR, in-frame beta chains kept. One record per CDR3 amino acid sequence lists the most common genes and DNA. The sample records over 700,000 distinct CDR3 sequences, about 32% of which are singletons. The top ten clonotypes cover 0.55% to 0.65% of the sample. The specimen was blood. These receptors were obtained from a girl aged 5-17 years with multiple sclerosis.

This clonotype was counted a few times. The CDR3 loop is CASSLRGGRSSYEQYF. Written as DNA, the CDR3 is TGTGCCAGCAGCCTGCGAGGGGGCCGATCCTCCTACGAGCAGTACTTC. The V gene is TRBV3-1, the J gene TRBJ2-7; TRBD1 aligns across 7 bases. Germline V gene sequence: CDR1 LGHDT, CDR2 YNNKEL (reference sequence). This CDR3 has 16 residues. With V trimmed by 4 bases and J by 0 bases, 9 bases remained unmatched.

This clonotype has ten or more counts. J is TRBJ2-7 and V is TRBV4-3; D call uncertain. The CDR3 has 16 amino acids. Germline CDR1 is LGHNA and CDR2 is YSLEER. V lost 0 bases to trimming and J lost 3 bases, with 15 bases between them. CDR3 loop: CASSQDRFVALYEQYF. CDR3 bases: TGCGCCAGCAGCCAAGACCGGTTTGTCGCCCTCTACGAGCAGTACTTC.

This clonotype turned up a few times. This chain links TRBV13 with TRBJ2-2, with 14 bases lining up with TRBD2. Germline lookup yields CDR1 PRHDT and CDR2 FYEKMQ (reference sequence). The length of the CDR3 is 19 residues. Trimming at V came to 0 bases and at J to 0 bases, leaving 3 bases not matched to a gene. Written as DNA, the CDR3 is TGTGCCAGCAGCTTAGGGGGACTAGCGGGAGCCGCGAACACCGGGGAGCTGTTTTTT. Translation: CASSLGGLAGAANTGELFF.

This clonotype was seen only a few times. V and J are TRBV3-1 and TRBJ1-4; D is possibly TRBD1 (5 bases). V gave up 3 bases and J gave up 6 bases, with 17 bases separating them. CDR1 is LGHDT and CDR2 is YNNKEL in the germline V gene (reference sequence). This CDR3 contains 16 residues. For the CDR3, the DNA is TGTGCCAGCAGCCATCTCGGGGACTCAAGACATGAAAAACTGTTTTTT. It yields the protein CASSHLGDSRHEKLFF.

The rearrangement links TRBV14 to TRBJ2-5, with D unclear. This CDR3 comprises 15 residues. Germline-derived CDR1 and CDR2 are SGHDN and FVKESK. V lost 1 base, J lost 2 bases, and 11 bases lay in between. The CDR3 is CASSQGFWGQETQYF. The CDR3 bases are TGTGCCAGCAGCCAAGGATTTTGGGGTCAAGAGACCCAGTACTTC. Full variable domain (rest looked up from reference TRBV14 and TRBJ2-5): EAGVTQFPSHSVIEKGQTVTLRCDPISGHDNLYWYRRVMGKEIKFLLHFVKESKQDESGMPNNRFLAERTGGTYSTLKVQPAELEDSGVYFCASSQGFWGQETQYFGPGTRLLVL.

This clonotype was picked up a small number of times. V is TRBV15 and J is TRBJ1-2; TRBD1 matches at 9 bases. Germline CDR1 is LNHNV and CDR2 is YYDKDF (reference sequence). The CDR3 spans 15 residues. Unmatched junction bases numbered 10, after V lost 3 bases and J lost 8 bases. CDR3: CATSSERGTGLGYTF. The CDR3 nucleotides read TGTGCCACCAGCAGCGAAAGGGGGACAGGGCTAGGCTACACCTTC.

The J gene is TRBJ2-1, the V gene TRBV29-1; D gene uncertain. Looked up from germline, CDR1 is SQVTM and CDR2 is ANQGSEA. The V end was cut by 5 bases, the J end by 10 bases, with 15 bases between. The CDR3 length is 12 residues. This CDR3 is CSVRPKRQEQFF. CDR3 DNA sequence: TGCAGCGTTCGACCAAAACGACAAGAGCAGTTCTTC.

There are many counts of this clonotype. V is TRBV5-1 and J is TRBJ1-6; possibly TRBD1 for D (5 bases). The germline V gene encodes CDR1 SGHRS and CDR2 YFSETQ. The CDR3 runs to 15 residues. Deletions cut 6 bases from V and 4 bases from J, with 14 bases between. The CDR3 DNA sequence: TGCGCCAGCAAACCGACACAGGTTTATAATTCACCCCTCCACTTT. Protein product: CASKPTQVYNSPLHF.

This clonotype has just a few counts. The J gene is TRBJ2-7, the V gene TRBV7-2; 9 nucleotides line up with TRBD2. The CDR3 length is 16 residues. Trimming cost V 1 base and J 4 bases; bases outside gene matches: 8. The germline CDR1 and CDR2 sequences are SGHTA and FQGNSA. CDR3 sequence reads: CASSLGAGTSMYEQYF. The CDR3 DNA follows: TGTGCCAGCAGCTTAGGGGCCGGGACTAGCATGTACGAGCAGTACTTC.

This clonotype was detected only a few times. The V gene is TRBV7-9, the J gene TRBJ2-7, with D tentatively TRBD1 (5 bases). The DNA end lines up better with TRBJ2-5; the J call may be wrong. CDR1 is SEHNR and CDR2 is FQNEAQ in the germline V gene (reference sequence). This CDR3 has 16 residues. For the CDR3, the DNA is TGTGCCAGCAGCTCAACCGCAGGGTGGGGCAGAAAGACCCAGTACTTC. It yields the protein CASSSTAGWGRKTQYF.

This clonotype was found a few times. The chain links TRBV12-3 or TRBV12-4 to TRBJ2-1; no definite D call. CDR3 size: 13 residues. Trimming stripped 5 bases from V and 5 bases from J, with 10 bases between. As DNA, the CDR3 is TGTGCCAGCAGTAATCTCTACAACAATGAGCAGTTCTTC. Residues: CASSNLYNNEQFF.

This clonotype was found a few times. This rearrangement joins TRBV20-1 to TRBJ1-4; D unresolved. The CDR3 runs 14 residues. Germline CDR1 reads DFQATT; CDR2 reads SNEGSKA (reference sequence). The V gene lost 1 base and the J gene lost 3 bases, with 9 bases spanning the gap. The CDR3: CSARVGVANEKLFF. The CDR3 DNA is TGCAGTGCTAGAGTGGGCGTAGCTAATGAAAAACTGTTTTTT.

This clonotype has only a few counts. The J gene is TRBJ2-2, the V gene TRBV11-2; D possibly corresponds to TRBD1 (6 bases). Germline V lookup: CDR1 SGHAT, CDR2 FQNNGV. V was pared by 1 base and J by 1 base, with 7 bases between. This CDR3 is built from 15 residues. CDR3: CASSLARGNTGELFF. DNA for the CDR3: TGTGCCAGCAGCTTAGCCAGGGGGAACACCGGGGAGCTGTTTTTT. The variable domain in full, with the rest retrieved from reference TRBV11-2 and TRBJ2-2, is EAGVAQSPRYKIIEKRQSVAFWCNPISGHATLYWYQQILGQGPKLLIQFQNNGVVDDSQLPKDRFSAERLKGVDSTLKIQPAKLEDSAVYLCASSLARGNTGELFFGEGSRLTVL.

This clonotype has ten or more counts. The V and J genes are TRBV7-9 and TRBJ2-7; tentative D call: TRBD2 (6 bases). Germline loops: CDR1 SEHNR, CDR2 FQNEAQ (reference sequence). The CDR3 consists of 16 residues. Trimming pared 5 bases from V and 0 bases from J, leaving 17 bases between. This chain's CDR3 is CASSPYPSDRSYEQYF. As DNA, the CDR3 is TGTGCCAGCAGCCCATACCCTAGCGACCGCTCCTACGAGCAGTACTTC. Full variable domain (rest looked up from reference TRBV7-9 and TRBJ2-7): DTGVSQNPRHKITKRGQNVTFRCDPISEHNRLYWYRQTLGQGPEFLTYFQNEAQLEKSRLLSDRFSAERPKGSFSTLEIQRTEQGDSAMYLCASSPYPSDRSYEQYFGPGTRLTVT.

This clonotype was counted a few times. This sequence joins TRBV7-2 and TRBJ2-5, with 10 bases matching TRBD1. V shed 1 base, J shed 5 bases, and the junction held 7 bases outside the gene matches. The CDR3 contains 16 residues. Germline CDR1 is SGHTA and CDR2 is FQGNSA. In nucleotides, the CDR3 is TGTGCCAGCAGCTTAGTTTCCGGACAGGGGGGGGAGACCCAGTACTTC. Translating gives CASSLVSGQGGETQYF.

The chain couples TRBV28 to TRBJ2-7; 8 bases are shared with TRBD2. The ends lost 5 bases at V and 2 bases at J; junction bases unmatched: 11. There are 16 residues in the CDR3. Per germline, CDR1 MDHEN and CDR2 SYDVKM. The CDR3: CASSRQAGVKPYEQYF. CDR3 sequence (DNA): TGTGCCAGCAGTCGCCAAGCGGGAGTGAAGCCCTACGAGCAGTACTTC.

This chain uses TRBV9 with TRBJ2-7, with D perhaps given as TRBD1 or TRBD2 (5 bases each). The length of the CDR3 is 11 residues. Trimming removed 3 bases at V and 5 bases at J, with 6 bases between. Germline V lookup: CDR1 SGDLS, CDR2 YYNGEE. CDR3 coding DNA: TGTGCCAGCAGCGGAGGGGACGAGCAGTACTTC. Its translation is CASSGGDEQYF.

This clonotype was seen a handful of times. The chain has TRBV28 and TRBJ1-2, with a tentative D call TRBD1 (5 bases). The CDR3 has 14 residues. Deletions cut 5 bases from V and 0 bases from J, with 10 bases between. The germline gives CDR1 MDHEN, CDR2 SYDVKM. CDR3 bases: TGTGCCAGCAGTGAGGGGCCCTCTAACTATGGCTACACCTTC. Protein product: CASSEGPSNYGYTF.